This T cell receptor (beta chain) was observed in a study of blood T cell repertoires in COVID-19. Whole-study context: Collection of acute and convalescent COVID-19 samples took place in the United States, Italy and Spain. Sample material is recorded as cDNA or gDNA derived from T cells, B-cell-depleted T cells, or PBMCs.

In the authors' methods: Estimation of nucleated cell counts was performed using reference gene primer amplification. Clones were read by immunoSEQ multiplex PCR, and TCRdb kept only the in-frame ones, dropping some. Clonal size and the V and J genes are those of that table, whereas D and trimming came from the DNA. Of just under 150,000 clones in the sample, 87% were seen once. Germline V gene data show CDR1 as LNHDA and CDR2 as SQIVND (reference sequence). With 5 bases removed from V and 8 bases from J, the gap between germline ends came to 19 bases. This CDR3 comprises 15 residues. The V call is TRBV19, the J call TRBJ2-1; TRBD2 is a possible D gene (6 bases). The receptor's source is a woman in her forties or fifties with acute or convalescent COVID-19. Sequenced sample: peripheral blood. Written as DNA, the CDR3 is TGTGCCAGTAGTGGCCGGGAGATCCCCCTTCATGAGCAGTTCTTC. This gives the protein CASSGREIPLHEQFF.